This T cell receptor beta chain was identified during a study of T-cell memory formation after mild COVID-19. Study summary: The study found TCR clusters largely donor specific. Study results and caveats: Memory sampled before infection contained some responding clones, suggesting cross-reactive memory joined.

As regards this clonotype: As yet, its antigen is unknown.

V was trimmed by 2 bases and J by 9 bases, leaving 5 bases between them. The germline V gene encodes CDR1 MNHNY and CDR2 SVGAGI (reference sequence). This CDR3 spans 11 amino acids. Barcoded TCR alpha and TCR beta cDNA libraries with UMIs came from 5'RACE using constant-segment primers. MiXCR, applied by TCRdb to the 5' RACE reads, yields one record per CDR3 protein. Of 75,000 to 95,000 distinct CDR3 sequences listed, roughly 16% were seen once; the top ten hold approximately 40%. The chain recombines TRBV6-6 with TRBJ1-5, with D unclear. Sequenced input: PBMCs or a T cell subset sorted from them (not recorded which). The receptor was isolated from a man younger than 35 who had mild COVID-19 (a few samples of this study predate the infection). Cell type and time point are not known. In DNA form, the CDR3 reads TGTGCCAGCAGTTACCCTGGGCCCCAGCATTTT. This gives the protein CASSYPGPQHF.